This passage covers 2 T cell receptor beta chains from one sample sequenced in a study of patients and donors after allogeneic stem cell transplantation. TCRdb re-called the RT-PCR reads through MiXCR, storing one row per CDR3 protein. The data contain hundreds of thousands of distinct CDR3 sequences, 16% of them singletons. The material sequenced was blood, either unsorted or a sorted T cell fraction (not recorded which). The receptors here all came from a human donor who was either an allogeneic HSCT recipient or a stem cell or donor lymphocyte infusion donor (not recorded which). It is not recorded whose cells these are; they may come from a transplant donor.

This clonotype came up a few times. The rearrangement uses TRBV20-1 and TRBJ1-2, with 7 nucleotides matching TRBD1. Germline V gene lookup returns CDR1 DFQATT and CDR2 SNEGSKA (reference sequence). The CDR3 length is 13 residues. Trimming removed 6 bases from V and 5 bases from J; junction bases left unmatched: 9. Here the CDR3 reads CSALGQPDYGYTF. The CDR3 nucleotides are TGCAGTGCCTTGGGACAGCCAGATTATGGCTACACCTTC.

This clonotype was counted between two and nine times. The V gene is TRBV4-1, the J gene TRBJ2-7; D may be TRBD1 (5 bases). The CDR3 has 14 residues. Trimming shortened V by 0 bases and J by 3 bases, and 9 bases separated the two germline ends. Germline V CDR1 and CDR2: MGHRA, YSYEKL. The DNA of the CDR3 is TGCGCCAGCAGCCAAGACGACAGATTCTACGAGCAGTACTTC. This sequence encodes CASSQDDRFYEQYF.